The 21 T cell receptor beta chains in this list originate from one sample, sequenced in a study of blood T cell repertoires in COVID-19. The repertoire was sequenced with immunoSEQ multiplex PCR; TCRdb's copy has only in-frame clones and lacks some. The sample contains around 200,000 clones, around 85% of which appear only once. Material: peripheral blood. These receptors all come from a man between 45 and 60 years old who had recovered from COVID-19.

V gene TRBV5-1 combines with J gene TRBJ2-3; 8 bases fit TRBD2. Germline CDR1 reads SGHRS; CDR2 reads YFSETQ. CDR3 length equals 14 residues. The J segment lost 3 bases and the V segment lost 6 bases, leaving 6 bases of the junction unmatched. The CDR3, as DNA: TGCGCCAGCACGGATACGGGAGGGACAGATACGCAGTATTTT. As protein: CASTDTGGTDTQYF.

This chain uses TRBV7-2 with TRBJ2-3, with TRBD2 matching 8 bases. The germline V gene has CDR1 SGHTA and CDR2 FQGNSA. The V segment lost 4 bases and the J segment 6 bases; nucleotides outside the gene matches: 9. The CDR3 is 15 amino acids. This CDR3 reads CASSWTGLVSDTQYF. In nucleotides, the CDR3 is TGTGCCAGCAGCTGGACGGGACTAGTCTCGGATACGCAGTATTTT.

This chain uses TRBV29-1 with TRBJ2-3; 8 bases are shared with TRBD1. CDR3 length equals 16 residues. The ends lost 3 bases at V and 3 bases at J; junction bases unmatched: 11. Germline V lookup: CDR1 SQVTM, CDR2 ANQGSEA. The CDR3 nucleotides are TGCAGCGTTGATTTTTATGGCAGGGGGCTGACAGATACGCAGTATTTT. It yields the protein CSVDFYGRGLTDTQYF.

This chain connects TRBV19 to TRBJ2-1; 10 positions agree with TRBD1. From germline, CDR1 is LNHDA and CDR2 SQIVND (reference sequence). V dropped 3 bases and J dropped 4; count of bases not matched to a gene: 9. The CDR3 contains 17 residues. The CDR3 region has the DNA TGTGCCAGTAGTATTCTGGATTTGGGACAGGGGTACAATGAGCAGTTCTTC. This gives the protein CASSILDLGQGYNEQFF.

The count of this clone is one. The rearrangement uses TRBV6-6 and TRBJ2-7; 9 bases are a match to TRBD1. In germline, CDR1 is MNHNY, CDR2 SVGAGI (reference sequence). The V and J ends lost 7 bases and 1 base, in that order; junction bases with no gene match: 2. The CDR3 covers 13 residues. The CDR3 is CASNGQGSYEQYF. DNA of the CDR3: TGTGCCAGCAACGGACAGGGGTCCTACGAGCAGTACTTC.

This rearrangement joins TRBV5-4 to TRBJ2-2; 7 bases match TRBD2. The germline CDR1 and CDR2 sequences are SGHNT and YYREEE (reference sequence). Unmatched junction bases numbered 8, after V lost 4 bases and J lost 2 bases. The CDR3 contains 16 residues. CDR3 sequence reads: CASSPGDYPNTGELFF. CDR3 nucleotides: TGTGCCAGCAGCCCGGGGGACTACCCCAACACCGGGGAGCTGTTTTTT. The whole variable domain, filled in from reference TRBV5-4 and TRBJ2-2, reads ETGVTQSPTHLIKTRGQQVTLRCSSQSGHNTVSWYQQALGQGPQFIFQYYREEENGRGNFPPRFSGLQFPNYSSELNVNALELDDSALYLCASSPGDYPNTGELFFGEGSRLTVL.

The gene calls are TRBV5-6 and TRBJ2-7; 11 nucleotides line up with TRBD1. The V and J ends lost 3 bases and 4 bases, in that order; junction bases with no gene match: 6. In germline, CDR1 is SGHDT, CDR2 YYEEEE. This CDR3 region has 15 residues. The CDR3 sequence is CASSWTGGNGYEQYF. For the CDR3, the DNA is TGTGCCAGCAGCTGGACAGGGGGCAACGGGTACGAGCAGTACTTC.

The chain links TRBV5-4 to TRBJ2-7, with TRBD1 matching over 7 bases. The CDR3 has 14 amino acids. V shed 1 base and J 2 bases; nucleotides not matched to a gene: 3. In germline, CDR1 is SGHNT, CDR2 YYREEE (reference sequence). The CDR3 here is CASSLFGTAYEQYF. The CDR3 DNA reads TGTGCCAGCAGCTTGTTCGGGACAGCCTACGAGCAGTACTTC.

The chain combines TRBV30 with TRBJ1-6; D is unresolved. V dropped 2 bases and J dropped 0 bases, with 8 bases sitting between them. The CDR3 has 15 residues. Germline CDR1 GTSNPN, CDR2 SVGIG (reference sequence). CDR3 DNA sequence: TGTGCCTGGAGTACCCGCAGCTCCTATAATTCACCCCTCCACTTT. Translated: CAWSTRSSYNSPLHF. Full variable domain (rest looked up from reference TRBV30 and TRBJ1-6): SQTIHQWPATLVQPVGSPLSLECTVEGTSNPNLYWYRQAAGRGLQLLFYSVGIGQISSEVPQNLSASRPQDRQFILSSKKLLLSDSGFYLCAWSTRSSYNSPLHFGNGTRLTVT.

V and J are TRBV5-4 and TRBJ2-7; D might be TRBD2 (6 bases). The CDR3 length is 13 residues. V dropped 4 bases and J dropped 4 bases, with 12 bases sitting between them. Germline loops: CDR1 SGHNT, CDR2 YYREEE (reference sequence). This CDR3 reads CASSPGLLYEQYF. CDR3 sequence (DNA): TGTGCCAGCAGCCCGGGACTTTTATACGAGCAGTACTTC. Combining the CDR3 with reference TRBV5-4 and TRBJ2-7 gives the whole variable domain ETGVTQSPTHLIKTRGQQVTLRCSSQSGHNTVSWYQQALGQGPQFIFQYYREEENGRGNFPPRFSGLQFPNYSSELNVNALELDDSALYLCASSPGLLYEQYFGPGTRLTVT.

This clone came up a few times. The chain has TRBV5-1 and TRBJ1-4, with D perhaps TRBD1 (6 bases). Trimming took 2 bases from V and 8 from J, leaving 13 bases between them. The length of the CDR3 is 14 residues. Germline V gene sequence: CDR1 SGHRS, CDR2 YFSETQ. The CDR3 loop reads CASSFPGEQEKLFF. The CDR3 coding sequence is TGCGCCAGCAGCTTTCCAGGGGAACAAGAAAAACTGTTTTTT.

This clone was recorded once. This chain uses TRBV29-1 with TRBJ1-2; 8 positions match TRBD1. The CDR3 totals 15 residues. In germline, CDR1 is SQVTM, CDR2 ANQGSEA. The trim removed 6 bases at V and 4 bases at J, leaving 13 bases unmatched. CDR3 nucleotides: TGCAGCGTCCCTTCCGGGACAGGTGGGACCTATGGCTACACCTTC. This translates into CSVPSGTGGTYGYTF.

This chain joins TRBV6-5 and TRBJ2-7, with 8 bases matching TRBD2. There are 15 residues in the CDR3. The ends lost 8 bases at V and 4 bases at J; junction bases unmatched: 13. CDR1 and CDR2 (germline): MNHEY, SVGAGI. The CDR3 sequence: CASRRTIAGRYEQYF. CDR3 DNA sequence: TGTGCCAGCCGCCGGACCATAGCGGGAAGATACGAGCAGTACTTC.

The CDR3 region has the DNA TGTGCCAGCGGCTTGACTAGCGGGAGTGGTACGCAGTATTTT. Protein: CASGLTSGSGTQYF. This rearrangement joins TRBV14 to TRBJ2-3, with 12 bases that match TRBD2. V was pared by 8 bases and J by 8 bases, with 8 bases of the junction left unmatched. Germline values: CDR1 SGHDN, CDR2 FVKESK. This CDR3 has 14 amino acids.

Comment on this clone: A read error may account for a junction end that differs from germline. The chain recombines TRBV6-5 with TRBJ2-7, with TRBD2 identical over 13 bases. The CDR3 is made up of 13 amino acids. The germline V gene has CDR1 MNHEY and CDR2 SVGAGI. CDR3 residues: CASSWTSGSPFFF. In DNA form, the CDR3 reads TGTGCCAGCAGTTGGACTAGCGGGAGCCCCTTCTTCTTC.

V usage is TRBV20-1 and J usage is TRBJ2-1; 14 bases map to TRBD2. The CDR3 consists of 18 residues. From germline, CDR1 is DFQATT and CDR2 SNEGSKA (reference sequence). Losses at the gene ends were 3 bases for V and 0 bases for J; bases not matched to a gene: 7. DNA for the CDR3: TGCAGTGCTAGTGCGACTAGCGGGAGGGTCAGCTCCTACAATGAGCAGTTCTTC. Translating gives CSASATSGRVSSYNEQFF.

CDR3 protein: CASSHENVAGGPSYEQYF. The CDR3 coding sequence is TGCGCCAGCAGCCATGAAAACGTAGCGGGAGGGCCCTCCTACGAGCAGTACTTC. The rearrangement joins TRBV4-1 to TRBJ2-7; 11 nucleotides match TRBD2. Looked up from germline, CDR1 is MGHRA and CDR2 is YSYEKL. V lost 3 bases and J lost 0; bases outside the gene matches: 10. CDR3 length: 18 amino acids.

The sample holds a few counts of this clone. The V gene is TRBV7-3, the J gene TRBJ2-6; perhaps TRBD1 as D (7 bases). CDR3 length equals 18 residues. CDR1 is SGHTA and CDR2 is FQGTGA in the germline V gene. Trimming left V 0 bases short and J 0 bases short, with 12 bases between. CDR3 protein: CASSLTAGQHSGANVLTF. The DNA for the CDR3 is TGTGCCAGCAGCTTAACGGCGGGACAGCACTCTGGGGCCAACGTCCTGACTTTC. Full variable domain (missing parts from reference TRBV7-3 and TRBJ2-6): GAGVSQTPSNKVTEKGKYVELRCDPISGHTALYWYRQSLGQGPEFLIYFQGTGAADDSGLPNDRFFAVRPEGSVSTLKIQRTERGDSAVYLCASSLTAGQHSGANVLTFGAGSRLTVL.

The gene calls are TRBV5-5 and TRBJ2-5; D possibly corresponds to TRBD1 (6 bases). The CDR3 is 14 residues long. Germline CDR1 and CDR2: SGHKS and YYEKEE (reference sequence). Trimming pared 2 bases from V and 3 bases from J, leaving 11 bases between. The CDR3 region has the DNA TGTGCCAGCAGCTTACAGGGCTGGGAAGAGACCCAGTACTTC. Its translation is CASSLQGWEETQYF.

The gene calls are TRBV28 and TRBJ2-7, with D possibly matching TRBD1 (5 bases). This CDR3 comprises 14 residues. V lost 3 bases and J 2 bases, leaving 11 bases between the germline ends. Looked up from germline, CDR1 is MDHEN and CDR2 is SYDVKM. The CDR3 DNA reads TGTGCCAGCAGTTTTCAGGGTGGCACCTACGAGCAGTACTTC. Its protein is CASSFQGGTYEQYF.

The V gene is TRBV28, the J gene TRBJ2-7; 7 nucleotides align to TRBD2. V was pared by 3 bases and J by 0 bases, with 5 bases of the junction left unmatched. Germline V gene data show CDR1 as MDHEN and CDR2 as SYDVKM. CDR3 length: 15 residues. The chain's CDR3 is CASSLGGAGSYEQYF. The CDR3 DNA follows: TGTGCCAGCAGTTTGGGAGGGGCAGGCTCCTACGAGCAGTACTTC.